The rows below give T cell receptor beta chains drawn from one sample of a study of blood T cells in healthy people across ages. Each CDR3 protein is one row after TCRdb ran MiXCR on the 5' RACE reads. This table has about 1.4 million distinct CDR3 sequences, 55% to 75% appearing once. Sample: blood. These receptors were taken from a man between 18 and 35 years old in good health. The CDR3 runs from the conserved cysteine through the conserved F or W. A D gene is named only where the DNA matches it firmly. Clone size is stated in some rows and not others, as once, few, many or a class when expanded.

clone size | J gene | V gene | D gene | CDR3 protein | CDR3 DNA
- | TRBJ1-2 | TRBV10-2 | - | CASSDMRDGYTF | TGCGCCAGCAGTGATATGCGGGACGGCTACACCTTC
- | TRBJ2-2 | TRBV11-2 | TRBD2 | CASSSLKGSGGRANTGELFF | TGTGCCAGCAGCTCCCTCAAGGGTAGCGGGGGGCGAGCGAACACCGGGGAGCTGTTTTTT
- | TRBJ2-5 | TRBV25-1 | - | CASRPGVVRETQYF | TGTGCCAGCAGACCGGGGGTCGTAAGGGAGACCCAGTACTTC
once | TRBJ2-1 | TRBV5-1 | TRBD2 | CASLGGSGGYNEQFF | TGCGCCAGCCTTGGAGGTAGCGGGGGCTACAATGAGCAGTTCTTC
few | TRBJ1-1 | TRBV5-1 | - | CASSSANTEAFF | TGCGCCAGCAGTTCCGCGAACACTGAAGCTTTCTTT
few | TRBJ1-1 | TRBV7-2 | - | CASSPDTFEAFF | TGTGCCAGCAGCCCTGACACCTTTGAAGCTTTCTTT
- | TRBJ2-6 | TRBV27 | - | CASTPRAGANVLTF | TGTGCCAGCACTCCGAGAGCTGGGGCCAACGTCCTGACTTTC
few | TRBJ2-1 | TRBV10-3 | - | CAISYSDNEQFF | TGTGCCATCAGTTACAGTGACAATGAGCAGTTCTTC
- | TRBJ2-3 | TRBV18 | - | CASSPGGERTDTQYF | TGTGCCAGCTCACCCGGAGGGGAACGGACAGATACGCAGTATTTT
- | TRBJ2-3 | TRBV5-6 | TRBD2 | CASSVPTSGGTDTQYF | TGTGCCAGCAGCGTCCCCACTAGCGGAGGCACAGATACGCAGTATTTT
- | TRBJ2-5 | TRBV5-6 | - | CASSLGWQGETQYF | TGTGCCAGCAGCTTGGGTTGGCAGGGCGAGACCCAGTACTTC
once | TRBJ2-3 | TRBV7-9 | - | CASSHPARTDTQYF | TGTGCCAGCAGCCATCCGGCCAGGACAGATACGCAGTATTTT
few | TRBJ2-7 | TRBV7-9 | TRBD1 | CASSPRTGSTYYEQYF | TGTGCCAGCAGCCCCCGGACAGGATCTACCTACTACGAGCAGTACTTC
- | TRBJ2-7 | TRBV15 | - | CATSKSFGDSVSYEQYF | TGTGCCACCAGCAAGAGTTTCGGTGACAGCGTATCCTACGAGCAGTACTTC
- | TRBJ1-2 | TRBV20-1 | - | CSASKSVGVSGYTF | TGCAGTGCTTCTAAATCGGTAGGAGTATCCGGCTACACCTTC
- | TRBJ2-1 | TRBV5-6 | TRBD2 | CASSRTSGRDNEQFF | TGTGCCAGCAGCCGGACTAGCGGGAGGGACAATGAGCAGTTCTTC
- | TRBJ1-2 | TRBV3-1 | TRBD1 | CASRPGQAYYGYTF | TGTGCCAGCAGGCCGGGACAGGCATACTATGGCTACACCTTC
- | TRBJ2-5 | TRBV7-9 | - | CASSPEAWTEETQYF | TGTGCCAGCAGCCCAGAAGCTTGGACAGAAGAGACCCAGTACTTC
few | TRBJ2-7 | TRBV3-1 | - | CASSQALLIPAEQYF | TGTGCCAGCAGCCAAGCACTTCTAATTCCGGCCGAGCAGTACTTC
few | TRBJ1-5 | TRBV4-3 | - | CASSQLAGHQPQHF | TGCGCCAGCAGCCAATTGGCAGGGCATCAGCCCCAGCATTTT
- | TRBJ2-5 | TRBV20-1 | - | CSARTFQETQYF | TGCAGTGCTAGGACTTTCCAAGAGACCCAGTACTTC
few | TRBJ2-1 | TRBV20-1 | TRBD1 | CSVSGTVNSNEQFF | TGCAGTGTATCCGGGACAGTGAACAGCAATGAGCAGTTCTTC
few | TRBJ1-5 | TRBV6-5 | - | CASSYSGTGNQPQHF | TGTGCCAGCAGTTACTCAGGGACGGGCAATCAGCCCCAGCATTTT
- | TRBJ1-2 | TRBV4-1 | - | CVSSQVNNRENYGYTF | TGTGTCAGCAGCCAAGTTAACAACAGGGAGAACTATGGTTACACCTTC
- | TRBJ2-5 | TRBV7-2 | TRBD2 | CASSLVAGVSETQYF | TGTGCCAGCAGCTTAGTGGCGGGAGTATCAGAGACCCAGTACTTC